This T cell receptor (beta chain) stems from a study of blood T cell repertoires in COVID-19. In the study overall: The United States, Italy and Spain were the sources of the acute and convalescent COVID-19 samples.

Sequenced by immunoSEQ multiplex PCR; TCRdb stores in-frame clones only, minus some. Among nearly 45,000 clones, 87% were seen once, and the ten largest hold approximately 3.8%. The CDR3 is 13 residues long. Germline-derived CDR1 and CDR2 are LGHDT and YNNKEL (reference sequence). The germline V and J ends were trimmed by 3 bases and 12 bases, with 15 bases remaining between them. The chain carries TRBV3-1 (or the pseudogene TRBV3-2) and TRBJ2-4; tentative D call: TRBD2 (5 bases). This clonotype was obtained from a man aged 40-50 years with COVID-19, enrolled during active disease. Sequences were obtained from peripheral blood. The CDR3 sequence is CASSQGDRGPQYF. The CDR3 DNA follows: TGTGCCAGCAGCCAGGGAGATAGAGGACCTCAGTACTTC.